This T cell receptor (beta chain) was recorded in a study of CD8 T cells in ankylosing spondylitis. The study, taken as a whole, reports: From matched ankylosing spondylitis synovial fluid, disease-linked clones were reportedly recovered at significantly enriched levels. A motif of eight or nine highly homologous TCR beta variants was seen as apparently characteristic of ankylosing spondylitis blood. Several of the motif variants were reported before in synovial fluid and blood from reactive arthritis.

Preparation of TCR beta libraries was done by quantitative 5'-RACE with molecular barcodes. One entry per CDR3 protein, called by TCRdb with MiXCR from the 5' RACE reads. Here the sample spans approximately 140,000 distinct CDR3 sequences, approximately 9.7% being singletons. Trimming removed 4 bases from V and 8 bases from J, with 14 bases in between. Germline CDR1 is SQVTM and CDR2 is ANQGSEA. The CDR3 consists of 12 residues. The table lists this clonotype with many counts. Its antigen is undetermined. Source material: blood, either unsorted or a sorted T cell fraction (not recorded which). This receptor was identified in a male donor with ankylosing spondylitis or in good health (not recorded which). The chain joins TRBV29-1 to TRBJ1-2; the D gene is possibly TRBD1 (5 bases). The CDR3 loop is CSVGGVSLGYTF. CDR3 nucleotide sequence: TGCAGCGTTGGGGGGGTATCGTTGGGCTACACCTTC.